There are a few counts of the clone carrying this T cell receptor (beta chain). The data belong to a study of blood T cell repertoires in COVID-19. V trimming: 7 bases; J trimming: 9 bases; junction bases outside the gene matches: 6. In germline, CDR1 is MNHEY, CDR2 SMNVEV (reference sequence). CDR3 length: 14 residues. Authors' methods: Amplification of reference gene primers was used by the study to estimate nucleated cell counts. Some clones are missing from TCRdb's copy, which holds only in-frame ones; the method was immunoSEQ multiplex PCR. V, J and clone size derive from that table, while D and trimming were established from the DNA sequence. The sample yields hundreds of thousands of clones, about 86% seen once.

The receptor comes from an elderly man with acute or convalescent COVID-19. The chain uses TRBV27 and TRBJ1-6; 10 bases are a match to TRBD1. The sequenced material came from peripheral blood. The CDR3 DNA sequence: TGTGCCAGCACTCCGGGACAGGGGTTTTCACCCCTCCACTTT. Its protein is CASTPGQGFSPLHF.